This T cell receptor (beta chain) was documented in a study of PD-1 blockade in classical Hodgkin lymphoma. Study outcomes and limitations: Nivolumab initiated under 1 year post-ASCT led to patient exclusion. The origin of the repertoire differences remains undefined, with disease activity or prior therapy as possible causes. Whoever responded completely had baseline diversity much like that seen in newly diagnosed patients.

The patients all showed relapse after autologous stem cell transplantation, while their brentuximab vedotin exposure varied. As regards this clone: What it binds is not known.

Data came from immunoSEQ multiplex PCR; TCRdb stores just in-frame clones and leaves some out. The table shows under 95,000 clones, with over 90% occurring only once. The starting material was peripheral blood mononuclear cells (PBMCs), obtained before the second cycle of nivolumab. The receptor was isolated from a human donor with classical Hodgkin lymphoma.

CDR3 coding DNA: TGTGCCCTCCCGCCCGTAGGCGAGCGGGTTTACCCGAACACCGGGGAGCTGTTTTTT. Residues: CALPPVGERVYPNTGELFF. The chain carries TRBV7-9 and TRBJ2-2, with a weak D call TRBD2 (6 bases). Per germline, CDR1 SEHNR and CDR2 FQNEAQ (reference sequence). CDR3 length equals 19 residues. The V end lost 11 bases, the J end lost 0 bases, and 28 bases lay between the germline ends.